This TCR beta chain was sequenced in a study of blood T cell repertoires in COVID-19. The cohort comprised adults aged 18 to 89 years residing in about 25 US areas. Clinical histories supplied by participants themselves formed the basis of cohort assignment. Donors of Cohort 3 who recovered were those that had two negative PCRs, clearance, or symptom resolution. Repertoires were generated with immunoSEQ multiplex PCR, while TCRdb's copy carries only in-frame clones and drops some. This table has over 300,000 clones, around 90% appearing once. The receptor comes from a woman in her 30s who had recovered from COVID-19. The sample comprised PBMCs or T cells enriched from blood (not recorded which).

CDR3 DNA sequence: TGTGCCAGCAGTGCCCCCCAAGCCGAGCAGTACTTC. The encoded protein is CASSAPQAEQYF. The chain links TRBV25-1 to TRBJ2-7; D is undetermined. Trimming removed 4 bases at V and 6 bases at J, with 10 bases between. Germline CDR1 reads MGHDK; CDR2 reads SYGVNS. This CDR3 region has 12 residues.